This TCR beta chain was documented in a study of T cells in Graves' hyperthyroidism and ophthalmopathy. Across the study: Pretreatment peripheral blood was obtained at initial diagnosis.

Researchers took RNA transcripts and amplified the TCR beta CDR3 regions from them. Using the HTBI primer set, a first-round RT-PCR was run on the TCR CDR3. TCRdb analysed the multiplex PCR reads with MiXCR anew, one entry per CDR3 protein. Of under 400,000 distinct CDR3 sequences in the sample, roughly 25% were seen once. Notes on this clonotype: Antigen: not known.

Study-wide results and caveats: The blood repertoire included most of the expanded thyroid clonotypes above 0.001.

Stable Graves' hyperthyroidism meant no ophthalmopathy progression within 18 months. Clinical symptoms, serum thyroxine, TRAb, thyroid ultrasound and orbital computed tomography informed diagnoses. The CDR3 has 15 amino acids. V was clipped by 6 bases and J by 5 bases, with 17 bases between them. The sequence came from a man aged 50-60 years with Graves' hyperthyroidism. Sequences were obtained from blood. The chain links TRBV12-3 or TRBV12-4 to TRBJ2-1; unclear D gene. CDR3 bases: TGTGCCAGCAGCCCCGGAGTACTCGTACACAATGAGCAGTTCTTC. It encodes CASSPGVLVHNEQFF.